This TCR beta chain came from a study of T cells after yellow fever vaccination (dated 2019 in TCRdb). In terms of the full investigation: The SMART-Seq v4 Ultra Low Input RNA kit was used to prepare libraries from fractions with low cell numbers. To follow T-cell clones before and after both primary and booster YFV17D yellow fever vaccination, bulk TCR alpha and beta repertoires underwent longitudinal sequencing. The cohort comprised two healthy male donors, one aged 18 to 30 and one aged 30 to 39 years. Blood samples were taken at several timepoints before and after primary and secondary immunization, and bulk PBMC replicates and cell subsets were isolated. What the study reported, not specific to this receptor: Because abundant contaminating clonotypes from the bulk population could be contained in FACS-sorted repertoires, computational filtering was required. A small fraction of clonotypes showed up in both the CD4 and CD8 compartments, probably as a result of convergent recombination. After the booster, most of the clones that had expanded following primary vaccination were detected again (around 97% of CD4 and around nine tenths of CD8), which suggests that memory was broadly maintained. Only two donors were included in the study, so the extent to which the findings can be generalized is limited. Compared with the primary T-cell response, the secondary T-cell response was faster but weaker, reaching its peak on day 5 rather than on day 15.

This clonotype was seen only a few times. It lacks a known antigen. Per-nucleotide qualities are absent, and no much larger clonotype sits a single base away. Sequencing used an Illumina NovaSeq 6000. TCR cDNA was made using 5'RACE template switching, a step that added a universal primer site and unique molecular identifiers. Priming of cDNA synthesis was performed from both the TCR alpha and TCR beta constant segments. Libraries were amplified in two PCR steps, with sample barcodes and sequencing adapters added in the second step. Libraries were sequenced on Illumina HiSeq 2500 (2x100 bp) or NovaSeq (2x150 bp). Per the source publication's procedure: MIGEC handled demultiplexing of reads and collapsing into UMI consensus sequences, while MiXCR performed V(D)J alignment. Using edgeR on replicate PBMC samples, clonotypes were called vaccine-responding if FDR was below 0.01 and the log2 fold change was above 5 up to day 15. Bulk clonotypes were assigned CD4 or CD8 identity according to which sequenced CD4 or CD8 repertoire held them at higher abundance. TCRdb took the public reads, trimmed them with fastp at Q25, ran MiXCR for clone calling and kept in-frame beta chains. Each CDR3 protein gets just one entry, which takes the most common genes and DNA from the rows behind it. The V and J calls were not made by the authors but by TCRdb's processing. The sample includes about 220,000 distinct CDR3 sequences, with approximately 3% observed a single time. Of the sample, approximately 3.5% falls within the top ten clones.

In light of the paper, this sample's treatment or condition label describes: live attenuated yellow fever vaccine strain. A standard Ficoll-Paque protocol was used to isolate PBMCs from peripheral blood. CD4 and CD8 T-cell fractions were isolated with Dynabeads CD4 and CD8 positive selection kits. RNA was extracted with TriZol from bulk PBMCs, CD4 and CD8 fractions, and dextramer-positive and dextramer-negative fractions. Inclusive of the bounding cysteine and phenylalanine, the CDR3 is 15 residues long. CDR3 DNA only is kept here, 45 bases in frame from base 1. V trim: 1 base; J trim: 0 bases; unmatched bases: 2. As encoded in the germline V gene, CDR1 is MGHRA while CDR2 is YSYEKL.

The rearrangement joined TRBV4-1 to TRBJ1-2; TRBD1 fits 7 bases in the junction. This TCR was sampled from a man between 18 and 29 years old who received the YFV17D yellow fever vaccine. This specimen consisted of CD4+ T cells sorted from PBMCs, obtained 10 days after the yellow fever booster vaccination. The DNA is as follows: TGCGCCAGCAGCCAAGCGGACAGGCCTAACTATGGCTACACCTTC. Translated, this is CASSQADRPNYGYTF.